This TCR beta chain was recovered during a study of T cells and Merkel cell carcinoma outcomes. The CDR3 covers 14 residues. The germline gives CDR1 SGHRS, CDR2 YFSETQ. The V end was cut by 2 bases, the J end by 3 bases, with 8 bases between. Data came from immunoSEQ multiplex PCR; TCRdb stores just in-frame clones and leaves some out. Of 15,000 to 25,000 clones listed, roughly 87% are singletons. The source of this sequence is a human donor with Merkel cell carcinoma. This chain links TRBV5-1 with TRBJ1-4; unclear D gene. The sequencing sample was made of tumor tissue from Merkel cell carcinoma. The CDR3 region is CASSFPGSNEKLFF. CDR3 in DNA: TGCGCCAGCAGCTTTCCGGGGTCTAATGAAAAACTGTTTTTT.